The 4 T cell receptor beta chains below all came from one sample that was sequenced in a study of response to subunit inactivated influenza vaccine (dated by TCRdb to the late 2010s). Library generation was performed with RT-PCR. The listed sequencing device is Illumina HiSeq 2500. TCRdb reanalyzed the raw reads on its own, using fastp at Q25 for trimming and MiXCR for clone calling, and kept in-frame beta chains. Identical CDR3 proteins give one entry, which carries the most common genes and DNA. The sample table lists 600,000 to 700,000 distinct CDR3 sequences, about 15% of them with a count of one. Roughly 7.6% of the sample belongs to the ten largest clones. This material consisted of PBMCs from blood, taken 14 to 15 days before vaccination. All receptors come from a man over 45 who received an inactivated influenza vaccine. Donor details come from another sample of the same person, matched by shared clones.

CDR3 sequence reads: CASSPGDKKLFF. DNA of the CDR3: TGTGCCAGCAGCCCCGGGGATAAAAAACTGTTTTTT. The chain uses TRBV12-3 or TRBV12-4 and TRBJ1-4; no clear D. Trimming stripped 6 bases from V and 9 bases from J, with 11 bases between. The CDR3 is made up of 12 amino acids.

The chain couples TRBV27 to TRBJ2-7, with D tentatively TRBD1 (6 bases). CDR3 length: 13 amino acids. Germline-derived CDR1 and CDR2 are MNHEY and SMNVEV (reference sequence). Between the trimmed V and J ends, which lost 6 bases and 6 bases, there was a span of 15 bases. In DNA form, the CDR3 reads TGTGCCAGCAGGATGAACAGGGAAAGCGAGCAGTACTTC. Translating gives CASRMNRESEQYF.

This clonotype was counted at least ten times. V is TRBV12-3 or TRBV12-4 and J is TRBJ2-7, with D possibly matching TRBD2 (5 bases). With 6 bases removed from V and 0 bases from J, the gap between germline ends came to 12 bases. The CDR3 totals 14 residues. The CDR3 is CASSRRGFSYEQYF. For the CDR3, the DNA is TGTGCCAGCAGCCGCCGGGGTTTCTCCTACGAGCAGTACTTC.

This chain links TRBV7-9 with TRBJ1-6; a weak D match, TRBD1 (5 bases). Germline V gene sequence: CDR1 SEHNR, CDR2 FQNEAQ (reference sequence). The CDR3 runs 15 residues. V was cut by 2 bases and J by 8 bases, with 13 bases left in between. The CDR3 here is CASSLIQGSYSPLHF. The DNA for the CDR3 is TGTGCCAGCAGCTTAATTCAGGGTTCTTATTCACCCCTCCACTTT.